Presented here are 7 T cell receptor beta chains from one specimen sequenced in a study of T cells in Graves' hyperthyroidism and ophthalmopathy. TCR beta CDR3 region amplification was performed from RNA transcripts. Initially, a first-round RT-PCR of the TCR CDR3 employed the HTBI primer set. TCRdb processed the multiplex PCR reads anew with MiXCR; each CDR3 protein has one entry. Among 200,000 to 250,000 distinct CDR3 sequences listed, 15% to 20% were seen once. The sequenced sample was blood. These receptors came from a man in his fifties or sixties with Graves' hyperthyroidism.

In its sample, this clonotype was seen a few times. The chain couples TRBV7-9 to TRBJ1-1; D uncertain. CDR1 and CDR2 from the germline V gene are SEHNR and FQNEAQ (reference sequence). The CDR3 is 14 amino acids. V was pared by 4 bases and J by 3 bases, with 12 bases between. CDR3 nucleotides: TGTGCCAGCAGCTCCTACGCGTCAGACACTGAAGCTTTCTTT. It yields the protein CASSSYASDTEAFF.

This clonotype was seen repeatedly, ten times or more. The rearrangement joins TRBV7-8 to TRBJ2-1; D unresolved. The CDR3 sequence is 13 residues long. Looked up from germline, CDR1 is SGHVS and CDR2 is FQNEAQ. V lost 7 bases and J lost 8, with 15 bases in between. CDR3 DNA sequence: TGTGCCAGCACCAACCTTTCGGGTTATGAGCAGTTCTTC. Translated, it gives CASTNLSGYEQFF. Filled out from reference TRBV7-8 and TRBJ2-1, the complete variable domain reads GAGVSQSPRYKVAKRGQDVALRCDPISGHVSLFWYQQALGQGPEFLTYFQNEAQLDKSGLPSDRFFAERPEGSVSTLKIQRTQQEDSAVYLCASTNLSGYEQFFGPGTRLTVL.

The table lists this clonotype with a few counts. J is TRBJ2-2 and V is TRBV28, with 12 bases that match TRBD1. Germline V CDR1 and CDR2: MDHEN, SYDVKM. There are 15 residues in the CDR3. J was trimmed by 4 bases and V by 6 bases; bases with no gene match: 3. The CDR3: CASRGQGAGTGELFF. For the CDR3, the DNA is TGTGCCAGCAGGGGACAGGGGGCGGGCACCGGGGAGCTGTTTTTT.

The chain is built from TRBV25-1 and TRBJ2-1; D may be TRBD2 (5 bases). There are 12 residues in the CDR3. The germline CDR1 and CDR2 sequences are MGHDK and SYGVNS. Trimming removed 11 bases at V and 10 bases at J, with 18 bases between. The CDR3: CASEGRVGEQFF. CDR3 in DNA: TGTGCCTCTGAGGGAAGGGTCGGGGAGCAGTTCTTC.

The sample holds many counts of this clonotype. Mismatch with germline at one junction end may stem from a read error. This chain connects TRBV7-7 to TRBJ1-1; D unresolved. Germline CDR1 SSHAT, CDR2 FNYEAQ (reference sequence). This CDR3 comprises 13 residues. The CDR3 region is CASSLDKNTEAFF. DNA for the CDR3: TGTGCTAGCAGCTTAGACAAGAACACTGAAGCTTTCTTT.

The chain carries TRBV6-5 and TRBJ1-5; D call uncertain. V shed 3 bases and J shed 2 bases, with 8 bases lying between them. This CDR3 has 14 residues. Per the germline V gene, CDR1 is MNHEY and CDR2 is SVGAGI. In DNA form, the CDR3 reads TGTGCCAGCAGTTATAGAAGGGGCAATCAGCCCCAGCATTTT. Translation: CASSYRRGNQPQHF.

This clonotype was picked up many times. The gene calls are TRBV9 and TRBJ2-7; tentative D call: TRBD2 (7 bases). The germline gives CDR1 SGDLS, CDR2 YYNGEE. Trimming cost V 4 bases and J 2 bases, with 19 bases left between them. The CDR3 is 16 amino acids. The CDR3 loop is CASSPSTGGTAYEQYF. CDR3 nucleotides: TGTGCCAGCAGCCCAAGTACGGGGGGCACCGCCTACGAGCAGTACTTC.